Below, 6 T cell receptor beta chains from the same sample are listed, as sequenced in a study of blood T cell repertoires in COVID-19. Sequencing used immunoSEQ multiplex PCR; TCRdb keeps in-frame clones, though not all of them. The sample shows a few hundred thousand clones, 70% to 90% of them seen only once. Source material: peripheral blood. The receptors originated from a woman aged 70 to 79 with COVID-19, enrolled during active disease.

The gene calls are TRBV5-6 and TRBJ1-2; D is undetermined. The V and J ends lost 0 bases and 8 bases respectively, with 14 bases between them. Germline V CDR1 and CDR2: SGHDT, YYEEEE. CDR3 length equals 14 residues. DNA for the CDR3: TGTGCCAGCAGCTTGGCCCAGGTAGCGGGGGGCTACACCTTC. Amino acid sequence: CASSLAQVAGGYTF.

V gene TRBV9 combines with J gene TRBJ1-6, with a weak D call TRBD1 (5 bases). Germline loops: CDR1 SGDLS, CDR2 YYNGEE. This CDR3 comprises 16 residues. Trimming stripped 0 bases from V and 7 bases from J, with 14 bases between. The CDR3 sequence is CASSVVDTLGNSPLHF. The DNA for the CDR3 is TGTGCCAGCAGCGTAGTGGACACCCTGGGAAATTCACCCCTCCACTTT.

The chain employs TRBV5-6 and TRBJ1-4; the D is unclear. The CDR3 is 15 residues long. The V gene lost 2 bases and the J gene lost 1 base, with 9 bases spanning the gap. Germline V gives CDR1 SGHDT, CDR2 YYEEEE. The DNA for the CDR3 is TGTGCCAGCAGCTTCGGTCCGGGAACTAATGAAAAACTGTTTTTT. This gives the protein CASSFGPGTNEKLFF. Full variable domain (missing parts from reference TRBV5-6 and TRBJ1-4): DAGVTQSPTHLIKTRGQQVTLRCSPKSGHDTVSWYQQALGQGPQFIFQYYEEEERQRGNFPDRFSGHQFPNYSSELNVNALLLGDSALYLCASSFGPGTNEKLFFGSGTQLSVL.

V is TRBV19 and J is TRBJ1-5; TRBD1 aligns across 8 bases. V lost 2 bases, J lost 5 bases, and 23 bases stayed unmatched. CDR1 LNHDA and CDR2 SQIVND come from the germline V gene (reference sequence). The CDR3 has 21 amino acids. The CDR3 DNA reads TGTGCCAGTAGTATAACCCCCCCCGGACAGGGAAAATCAAACTGGTATCAGCCCCAGCATTTT. It is translated as CASSITPPGQGKSNWYQPQHF.

The chain links TRBV28 to TRBJ2-5; D is uncertain. This CDR3 region has 13 residues. Germline V lookup: CDR1 MDHEN, CDR2 SYDVKM. Trimming removed 6 bases from V and 4 bases from J, with 12 bases in between. The CDR3 DNA reads TGTGCCAGCAGACCATCCGAGTCAGAGACCCAGTACTTC. Translated: CASRPSESETQYF.

The chain joins TRBV6-6 to TRBJ2-3; TRBD1 might be the D (6 bases). The germline V gene has CDR1 MNHNY and CDR2 SVGAGI (reference sequence). This CDR3 has 15 amino acids. V lost 5 bases and J lost 6, with 18 bases in between. This CDR3 reads CASSIQGPTRDTQYF. The CDR3 DNA is TGTGCCAGCAGTATACAGGGTCCAACCCGCGATACGCAGTATTTT.